What follows is one T cell receptor (beta chain) and its context. The antigen is undetermined. Semi-nested PCR with Nested Universal Primer A followed constant-region reverse priming of full-length variable regions. TCRdb passed the 5' RACE reads through MiXCR, listing each CDR3 protein once. This sample has about 60,000 distinct CDR3 sequences, with around 30% found just once. Study outcomes and limitations: The larger cohort examined one V-J beta rearrangement, not whole repertoires. In terms of TCR gene usage, tumor memory CD4+ T cells clustered together with blood and lymph node memory CD4+ cells, as well as with lymph node naive CD4+ cells.

The V segment lost 7 bases and the J segment 6 bases; nucleotides outside the gene matches: 8. The CDR3 spans 15 residues. Germline V gene data show CDR1 as MNHEY and CDR2 as SMNVEV (reference sequence). CD25-based Treg depletion was applied to purified naive CD4+ T cells. The receptor was derived from a female donor with breast cancer. The material sequenced was tumor-infiltrating naive CD4+ T cells sorted from the breast tumor. Described subset: naive CD4+ T cells, CD4+CD45RA+CD25-. This rearrangement joins TRBV27 to TRBJ2-3; 12 bases are a match to TRBD2. The CDR3 spells CASKVLGLAGDTQYF. Here the CDR3 DNA reads TGTGCCAGCAAAGTTCTAGGACTAGCGGGGGATACGCAGTATTTT.